The 25 T cell receptor beta chains below were found in one sample sequenced in a study of Graves' ophthalmopathy and Graves' hyperthyroidism. Investigators amplified TCR beta CDR3 regions from RNA transcripts. An opening RT-PCR round employed HTBI primers and preceded a second-round multiplex PCR. TCRdb itself ran the multiplex PCR reads through MiXCR, one entry per CDR3 protein. The sample lists 900,000 to 1,200,000 distinct CDR3 sequences, 35% to 45% occurring once. The sample taken for sequencing was peripheral blood or thyroid tissue (not recorded which). Receptor source: an adult man with Graves' hyperthyroidism.

The chain is built from TRBV11-2 and TRBJ2-7, with a weak D call TRBD2 (6 bases). Germline CDR1 is SGHAT and CDR2 is FQNNGV. Trimming took off 1 base at V and 3 bases at J, with 13 bases between the two ends. CDR3 size: 15 residues. The DNA for the CDR3 is TGTGCCAGCAGCTTAGGAGTGGGGAGGCTCTACGAGCAGTACTTC. Translating gives CASSLGVGRLYEQYF.

V is TRBV4-3 and J is TRBJ1-2; weak D call: TRBD1 (6 bases). Germline CDR1 and CDR2: LGHNA and YSLEER. Between the trimmed V and J ends, which lost 2 bases and 5 bases, there was a span of 9 bases. This CDR3 spans 13 amino acids. DNA of the CDR3: TGCGCCAGCAGCCAAATGGACAGTTATGGCTACACCTTC. It specifies CASSQMDSYGYTF.

This clonotype was seen at least ten times. J is TRBJ1-1 and V is TRBV20-1, with 8 bases that match TRBD1. This CDR3 spans 12 amino acids. From germline, CDR1 is DFQATT and CDR2 SNEGSKA (reference sequence). The trim removed 6 bases at V and 6 bases at J, leaving 6 bases unmatched. CDR3 region: CSASDRGAEAFF. CDR3 nucleotide sequence: TGCAGTGCAAGTGACAGGGGCGCTGAAGCTTTCTTT.

In nucleotides, the CDR3 is TGTGCCAGCAGCCGGGGGGCAGGAACAGGCGGCTACACCTTC. Protein: CASSRGAGTGGYTF. V usage is TRBV11-2 and J usage is TRBJ1-2, with TRBD1 as a possible D gene (6 bases). Trimming shortened V by 5 bases and J by 8 bases, and 18 bases separated the two germline ends. Germline CDR1 SGHAT, CDR2 FQNNGV. The CDR3 sequence is 14 residues long. The entire variable domain, with the rest obtained from reference TRBV11-2 and TRBJ1-2, is as follows: EAGVAQSPRYKIIEKRQSVAFWCNPISGHATLYWYQQILGQGPKLLIQFQNNGVVDDSQLPKDRFSAERLKGVDSTLKIQPAKLEDSAVYLCASSRGAGTGGYTFGSGTRLTVV.

This clonotype was seen ten or more times. The rearrangement joins TRBV5-1 to TRBJ2-5; no clear D. The CDR3 is made up of 14 amino acids. Germline lookup yields CDR1 SGHRS and CDR2 YFSETQ. V lost 4 bases, J lost 5 bases, and 15 bases lay in between. The CDR3 DNA reads as TGCGCCAGCAGCGCGCGCCGTCTCCGGGAGACCCAGTACTTC. This encodes CASSARRLRETQYF.

The chain couples TRBV5-8 to TRBJ1-5; D ambiguous. Germline CDR1 reads SGHTS; CDR2 reads YDEGEE. The V and J ends lost 4 bases and 5 bases respectively, with 16 bases between them. The CDR3 is 15 amino acids. The DNA for the CDR3 is TGTGCCAGCAGCGCGGGATCCCAAGGACATCAGCCCCAGCATTTT. As protein: CASSAGSQGHQPQHF.

This clonotype was recorded at least ten times. CDR3 coding DNA: TGCAGTGCTAGAGGGCTTGGACGGACTAATAATTCACCCCTCCACTTT. Translating gives CSARGLGRTNNSPLHF. V gene TRBV20-1 combines with J gene TRBJ1-6; D unclear. CDR1 is DFQATT, CDR2 SNEGSKA, per germline (reference sequence). Trimming took off 1 base at V and 5 bases at J, with 15 bases between the two ends. The CDR3 covers 16 residues.

This clonotype was detected ten times or more. At one end the junction does not follow the germline gene, possibly because of a read error. This chain uses TRBV7-6 with TRBJ2-7; 8 nucleotides align to TRBD1. CDR1 is SGHVS, CDR2 FNYEAQ, per germline. CDR3 length: 15 amino acids. The CDR3 loop reads CASSLSRDRPDEQYF. CDR3 nucleotide sequence: TGTGCCAGCAGCTTATCGCGGGACAGGCCCGACGAACAGTACTTC.

The chain uses TRBV25-1 and TRBJ1-6; 8 nucleotides agree with TRBD1. Trimming cost V 8 bases and J 7 bases; bases outside gene matches: 7. CDR1 is MGHDK and CDR2 is SYGVNS in the germline V gene. The CDR3 is made up of 14 amino acids. As DNA, the CDR3 is TGTGCCAGCGTCACCGGGACAGGCAATTCACCCCTCCACTTT. Protein: CASVTGTGNSPLHF.

The chain uses TRBV5-1 and TRBJ2-7; 7 nucleotides align to TRBD1. Per germline, CDR1 SGHRS and CDR2 YFSETQ. Trimming took 7 bases from V and 4 from J; bases not matched to a gene: 11. There are 14 residues in the CDR3. The CDR3 loop reads CASGYGTDKYEQYF. CDR3 in DNA: TGCGCCAGCGGTTACGGGACAGACAAATACGAGCAGTACTTC.

Regarding this clonotype: The junction and the germline gene differ at one end; a read error may be behind it. The V call is TRBV10-3, the J call TRBJ2-7, with D perhaps given as TRBD1 or TRBD2 (6 bases each). The CDR3 is made up of 15 amino acids. Per the germline V gene, CDR1 is ENHRY and CDR2 is SYGVKD. This CDR3 is CASSYGPGEDYEQYF. CDR3 DNA: TGTGCCAGCAGTTACGGGCCAGGGGAGGACTACGAGCAGTACTTC.

V usage is TRBV5-1 and J usage is TRBJ2-7; TRBD2 matches 13 bases. CDR1 is SGHRS and CDR2 is YFSETQ in the germline V gene. This CDR3 region has 16 residues. J was trimmed by 7 bases and V by 6 bases; bases with no gene match: 13. The CDR3 sequence is CASTLGLAGADGEQYF. The DNA of the CDR3 is TGCGCCAGCACCCTAGGACTAGCGGGAGCCGACGGTGAGCAGTACTTC. Full variable domain (remainder filled in from reference TRBV5-1 and TRBJ2-7): KAGVTQTPRYLIKTRGQQVTLSCSPISGHRSVSWYQQTPGQGLQFLFEYFSETQRNKGNFPGRFSGRQFSNSRSEMNVSTLELGDSALYLCASTLGLAGADGEQYFGPGTRLTVT.

This chain joins TRBV12-3 or TRBV12-4 and TRBJ2-7; the match to TRBD2 covers 8 bases. This CDR3 has 15 residues. V lost 5 bases and J lost 2; bases outside the gene matches: 8. CDR3 protein: CASSPREGSTYEQYF. For the CDR3, the DNA is TGTGCCAGCAGTCCACGGGAGGGGTCGACCTACGAGCAGTACTTC.

The chain combines TRBV13 with TRBJ2-7; maybe TRBD1 (6 bases). The CDR3 covers 14 residues. Germline CDR1 PRHDT, CDR2 FYEKMQ (reference sequence). V lost 2 bases and J 4 bases, leaving 12 bases between the germline ends. CDR3 amino acids: CASSLPGHMYEQYF. DNA for the CDR3: TGTGCCAGCAGCTTACCGGGACATATGTACGAGCAGTACTTC. Based on the CDR3 plus reference TRBV13 and TRBJ2-7, the full variable domain is AAGVIQSPRHLIKEKRETATLKCYPIPRHDTVYWYQQGPGQDPQFLISFYEKMQSDKGSIPDRFSAQQFSDYHSELNMSSLELGDSALYFCASSLPGHMYEQYFGPGTRLTVT.

Notes on this clonotype: This CDR3 fails to terminate in the conserved phenylalanine or tryptophan, so it likely reflects a read error. The rearrangement joins TRBV2 to TRBJ2-7; 7 bases are shared with TRBD2. This CDR3 contains 14 residues. J gave up 2 bases and V 4 bases, and 5 bases lay outside the gene matches. Germline V lookup: CDR1 SNHLY, CDR2 FYNNEI. CDR3 sequence reads: CASSAQLAAYEQYS. The CDR3 nucleotides read TGTGCCAGCAGTGCCCAGCTAGCGGCCTACGAGCAGTACTCC.

At least ten counts were recorded for this clonotype. The chain employs TRBV6-6 and TRBJ2-7; D is perhaps TRBD1 (5 bases). CDR3 length equals 13 residues. From germline, CDR1 is MNHNY and CDR2 SVGAGI (reference sequence). V was pared by 6 bases and J by 3 bases, with 12 bases between. The CDR3 sequence is CASRTQGIYEQYF. The CDR3 DNA reads TGTGCCAGCAGAACTCAGGGTATCTACGAGCAGTACTTC.

This clonotype has only a few counts. The J gene is TRBJ1-3, the V gene TRBV7-2; 9 nucleotides match TRBD1. There are 14 residues in the CDR3. Losses at the gene ends were 3 bases for V and 5 bases for J; bases not matched to a gene: 2. Germline loops: CDR1 SGHTA, CDR2 FQGNSA. The CDR3 sequence is CASSFGTGRNTIYF. The DNA for the CDR3 is TGTGCCAGCAGCTTTGGGACAGGGCGAAACACCATATATTTT. The complete variable domain, with remaining parts taken from reference TRBV7-2 and TRBJ1-3, reads GAGVSQSPSNKVTEKGKDVELRCDPISGHTALYWYRQSLGQGLEFLIYFQGNSAPDKSGLPSDRFSAERTGGSVSTLTIQRTQQEDSAVYLCASSFGTGRNTIYFGEGSWLTVV.

The genes are TRBV15 and TRBJ2-1; D is unclear. V gave up 0 bases and J gave up 5 bases, with 14 bases separating them. CDR3 size: 16 residues. Germline CDR1 reads LNHNV; CDR2 reads YYDKDF (reference sequence). CDR3 coding DNA: TGTGCCACCAGCAGAGATAAGCGCCTCTTTAACAATGAGCAGTTCTTC. The encoded protein is CATSRDKRLFNNEQFF.

The V gene is TRBV14, the J gene TRBJ2-2; D possibly corresponds to TRBD2 (5 bases). CDR1 is SGHDN, CDR2 FVKESK, per germline. Between the trimmed V and J ends, which lost 3 bases and 3 bases, there was a span of 20 bases. CDR3 length equals 18 residues. The CDR3 bases are TGTGCCAGCAGCCATAAACCTGGCGGGTTGTTGGACACCGGGGAGCTGTTTTTT. This sequence encodes CASSHKPGGLLDTGELFF.

Many counts were recorded for this clonotype. The chain is built from TRBV7-9 and TRBJ1-4; D unclear. This CDR3 comprises 14 residues. Germline CDR1 is SEHNR and CDR2 is FQNEAQ (reference sequence). The V gene lost 6 bases and the J gene lost 3 bases, with 11 bases spanning the gap. CDR3 residues: CASSSAAANEKLFF. CDR3 coding DNA: TGTGCCAGCAGTTCCGCGGCGGCTAATGAAAAACTGTTTTTT.

This clonotype was seen just once. The V call is TRBV29-1, the J call TRBJ1-5; D is unclear. V gave up 3 bases and J gave up 7 bases, with 7 bases separating them. Germline-derived CDR1 and CDR2 are SQVTM and ANQGSEA. This CDR3 is 11 amino acids long. The CDR3, as DNA: TGCAGCGTTGATAGCGGACAGCCCCAGCATTTT. This sequence encodes CSVDSGQPQHF.

The V and J genes are TRBV27 and TRBJ1-5; D unclear. With 2 bases removed from V and 5 bases from J, the gap between germline ends came to 7 bases. In germline, CDR1 is MNHEY, CDR2 SMNVEV (reference sequence). CDR3 length equals 13 residues. Here the CDR3 reads CASSLVGYQPQHF. The CDR3 DNA sequence: TGTGCCAGCAGTTTAGTGGGTTATCAGCCCCAGCATTTT.

V usage is TRBV7-2 and J usage is TRBJ2-5, with TRBD2 identical over 7 bases. Germline assignment: CDR1 SGHTA and CDR2 FQGNSA. Trimming took 7 bases from V and 5 from J; bases not matched to a gene: 13. This CDR3 is built from 15 residues. The DNA of the CDR3 is TGTGCCAGCAAGATGGGACCAGCGGGGTGGGAGACCCAGTACTTC. Translating it yields CASKMGPAGWETQYF.

This clonotype showed up just a few times. This chain links TRBV5-6 with TRBJ1-3; 7 bases are shared with TRBD1. From germline, CDR1 is SGHDT and CDR2 YYEEEE. CDR3 length equals 15 residues. V lost 2 bases and J lost 2; bases outside the gene matches: 4. The CDR3 sequence is CASSFNRGTGNTIYF. CDR3 nucleotides: TGTGCCAGCAGCTTCAACAGGGGTACTGGAAACACCATATATTTT.

V is TRBV28 and J is TRBJ2-5; no firm D call. The CDR3 runs to 14 residues. V lost 5 bases to trimming and J lost 5 bases, with 15 bases between them. Germline CDR1 is MDHEN and CDR2 is SYDVKM. The CDR3 spells CASSAAPGEETQYF. In nucleotides, the CDR3 is TGTGCCAGCAGTGCCGCCCCGGGTGAGGAGACCCAGTACTTC.